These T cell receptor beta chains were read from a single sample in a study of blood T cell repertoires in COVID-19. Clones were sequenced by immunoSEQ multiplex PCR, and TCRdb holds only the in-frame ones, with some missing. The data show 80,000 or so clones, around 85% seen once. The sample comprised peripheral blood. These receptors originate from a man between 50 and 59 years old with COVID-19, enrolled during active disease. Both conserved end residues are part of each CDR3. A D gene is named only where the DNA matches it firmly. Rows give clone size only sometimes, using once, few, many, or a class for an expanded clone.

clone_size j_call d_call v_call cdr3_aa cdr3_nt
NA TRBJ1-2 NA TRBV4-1 CASSQGGFVRPGYTF TGCGCCAGCAGCCAAGGAGGGTTCGTTAGGCCCGGCTACACCTTC
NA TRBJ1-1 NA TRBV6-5 CASSYSGGGEAFF TGTGCCAGCAGTTACTCCGGGGGGGGCGAAGCTTTCTTT
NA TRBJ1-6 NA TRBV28 CASKGFDNSPLHF TGTGCCAGCAAGGGGTTTGACAATTCACCCCTCCACTTT
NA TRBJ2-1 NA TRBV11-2 CASSLGGFERESYNEQFF TGTGCCAGCAGCTTAGGTGGGTTCGAACGGGAGTCCTACAATGAGCAGTTCTTC
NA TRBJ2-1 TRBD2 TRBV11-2 CASSLSSGRANEQFF TGTGCCAGCAGCTTATCTAGCGGGAGGGCCAATGAGCAGTTCTTC
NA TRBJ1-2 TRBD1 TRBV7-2 CASSPQGAGNYGYTF TGTGCCAGCAGCCCCCAGGGGGCTGGGAACTATGGCTACACCTTC
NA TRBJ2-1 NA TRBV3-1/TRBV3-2 CASSSRGTDEQFF TGTGCCAGCAGCTCCCGGGGGACGGATGAGCAGTTCTTC
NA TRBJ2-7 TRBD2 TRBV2 CASSVGAGGYEQYF TGTGCCAGCAGTGTAGGAGCGGGAGGATACGAGCAGTACTTC
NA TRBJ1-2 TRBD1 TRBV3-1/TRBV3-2 CASSQFITGENGYTF TGTGCCAGCAGCCAGTTTATAACAGGGGAAAATGGCTACACCTTC
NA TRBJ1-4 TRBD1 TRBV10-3 CAISADRGRNEKLFF TGTGCCATCAGTGCCGACAGGGGGCGGAATGAAAAACTGTTTTTT
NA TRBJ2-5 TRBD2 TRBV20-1 CSASRTSGYRQETQYF TGCAGTGCGAGTCGGACTAGCGGGTATAGACAAGAGACCCAGTACTTC
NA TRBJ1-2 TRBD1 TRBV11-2 CASSSEQGAYTF TGTGCCAGCAGCTCGGAGCAGGGGGCCTACACCTTC
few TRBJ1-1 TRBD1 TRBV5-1 CASSPEITGGMRTEAFF TGCGCCAGCAGCCCCGAGATTACAGGGGGCATGCGGACTGAAGCTTTCTTT
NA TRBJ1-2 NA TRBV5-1 CASSLVAEYGYTF TGCGCCAGCAGCTTGGTGGCAGAATATGGCTACACCTTC
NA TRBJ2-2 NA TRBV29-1 CSVRAGVDTGELFF TGCAGCGTTAGGGCAGGGGTGGACACCGGGGAGCTGTTTTTT